These T cell receptor beta chains were read from a single sample in a study of PD-1 blockade in mismatch repair-deficient tumors. This table comes from immunoSEQ multiplex PCR, and its TCRdb copy is limited to in-frame clones, with some not included. The table has approximately 110,000 clones, 65% to 80% seen once. The source was peripheral blood, collected about 60 weeks after starting pembrolizumab. These receptors all come from an adult with mismatch repair-deficient cancer. Each CDR3 is given with its conserved first and last residue. A D gene is named only where the DNA matches it firmly. Size is stated for part of the rows, as once, few or many counts, or as a class when the clone is expanded.

J	D	length	V	size	DNA	CDR3
TRBJ1-3	.	16	TRBV30	once	TGTGCCTGGAGTCCCCCGCAACTAGTGTCTGGAAACACCATATATTTT	CAWSPPQLVSGNTIYF
TRBJ1-2	.	11	TRBV29-1	few	TGCAGCTCTGGGACGGGCGGAGGCTACACCTTC	CSSGTGGGYTF
TRBJ2-6	.	16	TRBV7-8	.	TGTGCCAGCAGCTTCGCCCTCGTCTCTGGGGCCAACGTCCTGACTTTC	CASSFALVSGANVLTF
TRBJ2-7	TRBD2	14	TRBV28	.	TGTGCCAGCAGTACACCGGGACTAGCGTACGAGCAGTACTTC	CASSTPGLAYEQYF
TRBJ1-3	.	17	TRBV13	once	TGTGCCAGCAGCTTCCGAGTCAAGGGGCCTTTAGGAAACACCATATATTTT	CASSFRVKGPLGNTIYF
TRBJ2-1	TRBD1	15	TRBV19	.	TGTGCCAGTAGTACGGGGACAGGGGTAAAAAATGAGCAGTTCTTC	CASSTGTGVKNEQFF
TRBJ2-1	.	13	TRBV9	few	TGTGCCAGCAGCTACAGAGGACAATATGAGCAGTTCTTC	CASSYRGQYEQFF
TRBJ2-5	TRBD2	16	TRBV11-2	.	TGTGCCAGCAGCTTGGGGACTAGCGGGCGTTCGGAGACCCAGTACTTC	CASSLGTSGRSETQYF
TRBJ2-3	TRBD2	15	TRBV5-1	.	TGCGCCAGCAGACTTGGACTAGCGGGACCAGATACGCAGTATTTT	CASRLGLAGPDTQYF
TRBJ1-1	.	14	TRBV19	.	TGTGCCAGTAGAGTACGGGACCAGAACACTGAAGCTTTCTTT	CASRVRDQNTEAFF
TRBJ2-7	TRBD2	14	TRBV19	.	TGTGCCAGTACCCCAAGCGGGAGATCCTACGAGCAGTACTTC	CASTPSGRSYEQYF
TRBJ1-1	.	14	TRBV18	.	TGTGCCAGCTCACCACAGGGGCTGAACACTGAAGCTTTCTTT	CASSPQGLNTEAFF
TRBJ2-2	TRBD2	15	TRBV5-1	.	TGCGCCAGCAGCTTTGCGGGAGGGCCTGTCGGGGAGCTGTTTTTT	CASSFAGGPVGELFF
TRBJ1-1	.	16	TRBV7-3	.	TGTGCCAGCAGCTTGTCGGGACGGACGAAAAACACTGAAGCTTTCTTT	CASSLSGRTKNTEAFF
TRBJ1-2	.	13	TRBV29-1	.	TGCAGCGTTGAAGGGGGGGATAACTATGGCTACACCTTC	CSVEGGDNYGYTF
TRBJ2-7	TRBD2	15	TRBV6-5	.	TGTGCCAGCAGCAAACTAGCGTTTAACTCCTACGAGCAGTACTTC	CASSKLAFNSYEQYF
TRBJ2-5	.	15	TRBV28	once	TGTGCCACTCAACTAGAAGAGTCCGATGAAGAGACCCAGTACTTC	CATQLEESDEETQYF
TRBJ2-5	TRBD1	13	TRBV9	.	TGTGCCAGCAGCGAGACAGGGGAGGAGACCCAGTACTTC	CASSETGEETQYF
TRBJ1-2	.	11	TRBV20-1	.	TGCAGTGCCGTTCTGCGGCGGGGCTACACCTTC	CSAVLRRGYTF
TRBJ1-1	.	13	TRBV29-1	.	TGCAGCGTTGAAGGCAGACAGAACACTGAAGCTTTCTTT	CSVEGRQNTEAFF
TRBJ1-1	.	13	TRBV7-3	.	TGTGCCAGCAGCTTAGACTCGAACACTGAAGCTTTCTTT	CASSLDSNTEAFF
TRBJ1-2	.	15	TRBV11-2	.	TGTGCCAGCAGCTTGGGTTCGACAGGCGTCTATGGCTACACCTTC	CASSLGSTGVYGYTF
TRBJ2-1	TRBD2	16	TRBV19	few	TGTGCCAGTAGTACCTCTAGCGGAGTCCCGGGGAATGAGCAGTTCTTC	CASSTSSGVPGNEQFF
TRBJ2-1	TRBD2	19	TRBV9	.	TGTGCCAGCAGCGTAGGCCAAAAGATTAGCGGGGGTCCTGGCCATGAGCAGTTCTTC	CASSVGQKISGGPGHEQFF
TRBJ1-5	TRBD1	20	TRBV12-5	.	TGTGCTAGTGGTTTGATCCCTCGCTGGCAGGGGGAACCTAGCAATCAGCCCCAGCATTTT	CASGLIPRWQGEPSNQPQHF
TRBJ1-5	.	14	TRBV10-3	.	TGTGCCATCAAGGGCAGTGAACCCAATCAGCCCCAGCATTTT	CAIKGSEPNQPQHF
TRBJ2-3	.	16	TRBV30	.	TGTGCCTGGAGAAGAGGGCGGCGGGCTAGCACAGATACGCAGTATTTT	CAWRRGRRASTDTQYF
TRBJ2-5	TRBD2	15	TRBV2	.	TGTGCCAGCAGAGGGACTAGCGGGAGACTTGAGACCCAGTACTTC	CASRGTSGRLETQYF
TRBJ1-1	.	13	TRBV27	.	TGTGCCTCCGTGGGGGGGGCGAGCACTGAAGCTTTCTTT	CASVGGASTEAFF
TRBJ2-3	TRBD2	14	TRBV6-4	.	TGTGCCAGCAGTCGAGATCCGGGGGGAGATACGCAGTATTTT	CASSRDPGGDTQYF
TRBJ1-1	.	14	TRBV7-9	.	TGTGCCAGCAGCCTCTCCGGGACACGGATTGAAGCTTTCTTT	CASSLSGTRIEAFF
TRBJ2-2	.	13	TRBV13	few	TGTGCCAGCAGCTCCTCGGGAAGCGGGGAGCTGTTTTTT	CASSSSGSGELFF
TRBJ2-7	TRBD2	17	TRBV7-2	once	TGTGCCAGCAGCACTTTAAAGGGGACTAGCGGGAGTTACGAGCAGTACTTC	CASSTLKGTSGSYEQYF
TRBJ2-3	TRBD1	15	TRBV13	.	TGTGCCAGCAGCTTAGGGACAGGGGGAACAGATACGCAGTATTTT	CASSLGTGGTDTQYF